This section outlines one TCR beta chain sequence together with its context. Preparation of the TCRbeta library involved a method that used unique molecular identifiers. One entry per CDR3 protein results from TCRdb running MiXCR on the PCR reads. The top ten hold 3% to 4% of the sample, which has hundreds of thousands of distinct CDR3 sequences, 18% seen once. This sample was included in a study of T-cell reconstitution after alpha-beta-depleted transplantation in children. Germline lookup yields CDR1 SGHRS and CDR2 YFSETQ. V lost 4 bases to trimming and J lost 5 bases; unmatched junction nucleotides: 9. The CDR3 totals 15 residues.

The TCR comes from a human donor who donated a stem cell graft to a child with acute lymphoblastic leukemia. The specimen comprised PBMCs from the stem cell graft donor, sampled from the stem cell graft. The chain combines TRBV5-1 with TRBJ2-1; 7 nucleotides align to TRBD2. This chain's CDR3 is CASSPELADNNEQFF. In DNA form, the CDR3 reads TGCGCCAGCAGCCCCGAGCTAGCGGATAACAATGAGCAGTTCTTC.